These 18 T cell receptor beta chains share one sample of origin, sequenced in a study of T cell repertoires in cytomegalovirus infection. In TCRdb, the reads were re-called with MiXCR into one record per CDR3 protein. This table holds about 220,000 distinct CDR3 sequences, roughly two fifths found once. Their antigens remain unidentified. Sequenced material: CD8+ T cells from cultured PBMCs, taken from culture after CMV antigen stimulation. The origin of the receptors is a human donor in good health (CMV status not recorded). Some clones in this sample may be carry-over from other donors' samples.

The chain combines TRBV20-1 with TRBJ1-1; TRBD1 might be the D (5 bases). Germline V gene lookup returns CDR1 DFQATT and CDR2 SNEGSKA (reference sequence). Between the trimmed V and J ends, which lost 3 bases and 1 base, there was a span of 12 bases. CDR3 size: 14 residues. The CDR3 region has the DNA TGCAGTGCTAGGGGGGTTGCGTCGAACACTGAAGCTTTCTTT. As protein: CSARGVASNTEAFF.

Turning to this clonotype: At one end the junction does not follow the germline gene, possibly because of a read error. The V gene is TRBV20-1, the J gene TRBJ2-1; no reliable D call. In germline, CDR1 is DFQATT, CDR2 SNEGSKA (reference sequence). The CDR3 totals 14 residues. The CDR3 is CSAPQGALLNEPFF. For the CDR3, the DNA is TGCAGTGCCCCCCAAGGTGCCCTGCTCAATGAGCCGTTCTTC.

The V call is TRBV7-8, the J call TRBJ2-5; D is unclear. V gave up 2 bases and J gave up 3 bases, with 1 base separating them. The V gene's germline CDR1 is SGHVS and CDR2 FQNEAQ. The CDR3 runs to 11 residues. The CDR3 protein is CASSLKETQYF. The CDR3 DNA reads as TGTGCCAGCAGCTTAAAAGAGACCCAGTACTTC. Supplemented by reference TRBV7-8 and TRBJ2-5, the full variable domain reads GAGVSQSPRYKVAKRGQDVALRCDPISGHVSLFWYQQALGQGPEFLTYFQNEAQLDKSGLPSDRFFAERPEGSVSTLKIQRTQQEDSAVYLCASSLKETQYFGPGTRLLVL.

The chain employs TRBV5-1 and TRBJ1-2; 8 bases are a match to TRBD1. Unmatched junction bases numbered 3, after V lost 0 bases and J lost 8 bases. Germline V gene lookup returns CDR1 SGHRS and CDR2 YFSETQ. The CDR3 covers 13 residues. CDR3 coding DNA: TGCGCCAGCAGCTTGGGGACAGGGCGCGGCTACACCTTC. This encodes CASSLGTGRGYTF.

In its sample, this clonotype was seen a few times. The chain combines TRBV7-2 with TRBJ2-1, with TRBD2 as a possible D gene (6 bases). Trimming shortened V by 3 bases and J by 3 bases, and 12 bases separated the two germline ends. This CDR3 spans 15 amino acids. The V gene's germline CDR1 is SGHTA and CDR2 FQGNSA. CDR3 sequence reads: CASSFREDNYNEQFF. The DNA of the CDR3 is TGTGCCAGCAGCTTCAGGGAGGATAACTACAATGAGCAGTTCTTC.

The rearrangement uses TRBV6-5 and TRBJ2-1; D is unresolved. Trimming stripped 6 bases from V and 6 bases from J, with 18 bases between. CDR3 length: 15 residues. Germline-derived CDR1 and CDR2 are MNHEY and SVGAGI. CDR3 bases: TGTGCCAGCAGCTCTGGGCCAAGGCTCGGCAATGAGCAGTTCTTC. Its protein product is CASSSGPRLGNEQFF.

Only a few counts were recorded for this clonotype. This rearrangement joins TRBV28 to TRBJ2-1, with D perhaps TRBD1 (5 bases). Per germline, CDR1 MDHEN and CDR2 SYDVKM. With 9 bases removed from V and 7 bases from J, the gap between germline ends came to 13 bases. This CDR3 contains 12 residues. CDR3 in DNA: TGTGCCAGTGGTCCCAAGGGGAATGAGCAGTTCTTC. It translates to CASGPKGNEQFF.

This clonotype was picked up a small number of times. CDR3 DNA: TGTGCCAGCAGCATACAGGGTTCCGGGGAGCTGTTTTTT. This gives the protein CASSIQGSGELFF. V is TRBV11-2 and J is TRBJ2-2; possible D gene TRBD1, 6 bases. Germline CDR1 SGHAT, CDR2 FQNNGV. V shed 5 bases and J shed 6 bases, with 10 bases lying between them. The CDR3 spans 13 residues.

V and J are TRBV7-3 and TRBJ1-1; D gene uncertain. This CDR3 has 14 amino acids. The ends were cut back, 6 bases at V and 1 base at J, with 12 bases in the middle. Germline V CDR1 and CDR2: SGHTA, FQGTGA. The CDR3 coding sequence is TGTGCCAGCAGTTTATGGGGAGGGAACACTGAAGCTTTCTTT. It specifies CASSLWGGNTEAFF.

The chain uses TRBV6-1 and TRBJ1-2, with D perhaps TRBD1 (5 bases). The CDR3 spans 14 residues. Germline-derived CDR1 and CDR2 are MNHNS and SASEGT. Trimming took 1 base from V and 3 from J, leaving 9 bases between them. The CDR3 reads CASSEGQGDYGYTF. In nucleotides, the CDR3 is TGTGCCAGCAGTGAAGGGCAAGGGGACTATGGCTACACCTTC.

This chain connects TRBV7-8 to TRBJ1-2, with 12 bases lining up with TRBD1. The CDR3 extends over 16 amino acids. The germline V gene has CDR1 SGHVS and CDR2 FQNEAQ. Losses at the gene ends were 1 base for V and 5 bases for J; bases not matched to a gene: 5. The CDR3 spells CASSLVPGQGAYGYTF. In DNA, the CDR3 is TGTGCCAGCAGCTTAGTACCGGGACAGGGGGCTTATGGCTACACCTTC.

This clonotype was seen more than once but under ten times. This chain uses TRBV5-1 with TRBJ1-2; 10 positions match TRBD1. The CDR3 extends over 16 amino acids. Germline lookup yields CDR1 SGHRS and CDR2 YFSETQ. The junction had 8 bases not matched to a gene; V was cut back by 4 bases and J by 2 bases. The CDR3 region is CASSGGQGFRNYGYTF. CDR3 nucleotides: TGCGCCAGCAGCGGGGGACAGGGGTTTCGCAACTATGGCTACACCTTC.

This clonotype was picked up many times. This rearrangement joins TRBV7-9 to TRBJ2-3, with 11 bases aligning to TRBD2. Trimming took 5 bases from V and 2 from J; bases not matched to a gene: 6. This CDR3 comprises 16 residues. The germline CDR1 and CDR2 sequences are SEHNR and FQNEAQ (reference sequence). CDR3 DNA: TGTGCCAGCAGCCCTCTAGCGGGAGGCAACACAGATACGCAGTATTTT. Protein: CASSPLAGGNTDTQYF.

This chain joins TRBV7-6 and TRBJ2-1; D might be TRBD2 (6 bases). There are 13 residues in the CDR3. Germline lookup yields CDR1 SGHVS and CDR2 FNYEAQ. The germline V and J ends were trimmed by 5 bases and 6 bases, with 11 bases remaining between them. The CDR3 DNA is TGTGCCAGCAGCCTACTACTAGCCAATGAGCAGTTCTTC. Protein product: CASSLLLANEQFF.

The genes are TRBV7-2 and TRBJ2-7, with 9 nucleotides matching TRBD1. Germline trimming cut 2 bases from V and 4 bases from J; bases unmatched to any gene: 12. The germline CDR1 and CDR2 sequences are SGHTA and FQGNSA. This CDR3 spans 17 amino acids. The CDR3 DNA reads TGTGCCAGCAGCTTACCTACAGGGGGCAATTCGTCGTACGAGCAGTACTTC. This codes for CASSLPTGGNSSYEQYF.

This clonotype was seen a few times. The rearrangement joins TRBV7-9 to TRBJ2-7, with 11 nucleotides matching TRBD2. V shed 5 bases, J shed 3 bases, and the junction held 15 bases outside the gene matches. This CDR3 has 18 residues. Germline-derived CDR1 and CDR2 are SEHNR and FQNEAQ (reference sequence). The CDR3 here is CASSDTQNLAGGYYEQYF. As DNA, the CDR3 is TGTGCCAGCAGCGACACCCAGAACTTAGCGGGAGGGTACTACGAGCAGTACTTC.

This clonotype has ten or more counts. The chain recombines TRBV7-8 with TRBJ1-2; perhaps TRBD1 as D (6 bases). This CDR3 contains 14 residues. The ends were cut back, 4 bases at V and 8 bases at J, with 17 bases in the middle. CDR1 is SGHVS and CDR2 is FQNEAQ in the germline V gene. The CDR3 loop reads CASSSQGSQWGYTF. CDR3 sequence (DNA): TGTGCCAGCAGCTCTCAGGGGAGTCAATGGGGCTACACCTTC.

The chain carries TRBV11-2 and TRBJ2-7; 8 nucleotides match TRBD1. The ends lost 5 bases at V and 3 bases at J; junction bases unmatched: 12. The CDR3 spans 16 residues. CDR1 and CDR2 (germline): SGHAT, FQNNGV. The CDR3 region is CASSPRDRRPLYEQYF. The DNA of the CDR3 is TGTGCCAGCAGCCCCCGGGACAGGCGGCCCCTCTACGAGCAGTACTTC.